These 21 T cell receptor beta chains came from one sample sequenced in a study of identical twins. TCRdb used MiXCR to reprocess the 5' RACE reads, holding one entry per CDR3 protein. The top ten clones hold roughly 0.5% of a sample with just over 450,000 distinct CDR3 sequences, 11% to 15% of them seen once. These data were also reused for a study on yellow fever vaccine responses in identical twins.

The sample comprised CD4+ T cells sorted from blood. The receptors were sampled from a woman between 18 and 30 years old in good health.

The rearrangement links TRBV9 to TRBJ2-1; 7 bases line up with TRBD2. CDR1 is SGDLS, CDR2 YYNGEE, per germline. V shed 1 base, J shed 0 bases, and the junction held 4 bases outside the gene matches. The CDR3 runs to 16 residues. The CDR3 is CASSVSGTSSYNEQFF. CDR3 in DNA: TGTGCCAGCAGCGTAAGCGGGACGAGCTCCTACAATGAGCAGTTCTTC.

The rearrangement joins TRBV20-1 to TRBJ2-2, with unresolved D. The V gene's germline CDR1 is DFQATT and CDR2 SNEGSKA (reference sequence). V lost 6 bases to trimming and J lost 4 bases, with 15 bases between them. The CDR3 totals 14 residues. This CDR3 reads CSARTAPGTGELFF. The DNA for the CDR3 is TGCAGTGCAAGGACGGCGCCGGGCACCGGGGAGCTGTTTTTT.

V is TRBV3-1 and J is TRBJ2-5; 10 nucleotides align to TRBD1. Trimming took 5 bases from V and 3 from J; bases not matched to a gene: 3. The CDR3 spans 14 residues. Germline loops: CDR1 LGHDT, CDR2 YNNKEL (reference sequence). This CDR3 reads CASSGGTGEETQYF. As DNA, the CDR3 is TGTGCCAGCAGCGGAGGGACAGGGGAAGAGACCCAGTACTTC.

This clonotype was seen more than once but under ten times. The chain combines TRBV6-2 or TRBV6-3 with TRBJ1-5; no reliable D call. Looked up from germline, CDR1 is MNHEY and CDR2 is SVGEGT. The germline V and J ends were trimmed by 0 bases and 5 bases, with 2 bases remaining between them. The CDR3 spans 12 residues. CDR3 bases: TGTGCCAGCAGTTACTCCTATCAGCCCCAGCATTTT. Residues: CASSYSYQPQHF.

This clonotype was observed a few times. The rearrangement joins TRBV20-1 to TRBJ2-7, with 7 bases matching TRBD2. The V gene end was trimmed by 1 base and the J gene end by 5 bases; junction bases not matched to a gene: 11. The CDR3 runs 15 residues. Germline CDR1 is DFQATT and CDR2 is SNEGSKA (reference sequence). The CDR3 DNA is TGCAGTGCTAGAGTTGATGGCGGGAGTTTAAACGAGCAGTACTTC. Protein sequence: CSARVDGGSLNEQYF.

Only one count was recorded for this clonotype. The chain employs TRBV11-2 and TRBJ2-2, with a tentative D call TRBD1 (6 bases). Trimming removed 4 bases at V and 6 bases at J, with 15 bases between. Looked up from germline, CDR1 is SGHAT and CDR2 is FQNNGV. This CDR3 is built from 15 residues. CDR3 nucleotide sequence: TGTGCCAGCAGCTCCCGGGCCCCAGGGGCCGGGGAGCTGTTTTTT. It yields the protein CASSSRAPGAGELFF. Filled out from reference TRBV11-2 and TRBJ2-2, the complete variable domain reads EAGVAQSPRYKIIEKRQSVAFWCNPISGHATLYWYQQILGQGPKLLIQFQNNGVVDDSQLPKDRFSAERLKGVDSTLKIQPAKLEDSAVYLCASSSRAPGAGELFFGEGSRLTVL.

V is TRBV5-1 and J is TRBJ2-5; D ambiguous. Per germline, CDR1 SGHRS and CDR2 YFSETQ. The CDR3 spans 13 residues. Trimming stripped 4 bases from V and 5 bases from J, with 12 bases between. CDR3 residues: CASSIQAVETQYF. CDR3 bases: TGCGCCAGCAGCATCCAGGCGGTGGAGACCCAGTACTTC.

The chain combines TRBV18 with TRBJ1-1; D may be TRBD1 (5 bases). This CDR3 is 15 amino acids long. The germline V gene encodes CDR1 KGHSH and CDR2 LQKENI. Trimming removed 0 bases at V and 5 bases at J, with 13 bases between. The CDR3 bases are TGTGCCAGCTCACCACCTTCAGGGAAGAGGACTGAAGCTTTCTTT. It codes for CASSPPSGKRTEAFF.

The genes are TRBV6-5 and TRBJ2-4, with 8 bases aligning to TRBD2. Germline CDR1 and CDR2: MNHEY and SVGAGI. The ends lost 1 base at V and 1 base at J; junction bases unmatched: 12. CDR3 length equals 19 residues. Here the CDR3 DNA reads TGTGCCAGCAGTTACTTCCCCGGGAGGGTAGGACTGGCCAAAAACATTCAGTACTTC. This gives the protein CASSYFPGRVGLAKNIQYF.

This clonotype was observed many times. The chain uses TRBV20-1 and TRBJ2-7, with 9 bases aligning to TRBD2. Germline V gene sequence: CDR1 DFQATT, CDR2 SNEGSKA (reference sequence). The CDR3 has 13 residues. The V segment lost 3 bases and the J segment 6 bases; nucleotides outside the gene matches: 6. The CDR3 loop is CSARAGGDREQYF. For the CDR3, the DNA is TGCAGTGCTAGGGCGGGAGGGGATCGCGAGCAGTACTTC.

The chain couples TRBV7-9 to TRBJ2-7, with no clear D. Germline V gene data show CDR1 as SEHNR and CDR2 as FQNEAQ (reference sequence). Trimming pared 1 base from V and 5 bases from J, leaving 15 bases between. This CDR3 spans 15 amino acids. The CDR3 DNA follows: TGTGCCAGCAGCTTAGGGGCTGGGATCGCTAACGAGCAGTACTTC. This gives the protein CASSLGAGIANEQYF.

The sample holds many counts of this clonotype. The CDR3, as DNA: TGCAGCGTTGAAGTTCTGTCCCGAAGAGACTACACCTTC. This gives the protein CSVEVLSRRDYTF. This rearrangement joins TRBV29-1 to TRBJ1-2; D is unresolved. This CDR3 is 13 amino acids long. With 1 base removed from V and 10 bases from J, the gap between germline ends came to 16 bases. Germline lookup yields CDR1 SQVTM and CDR2 ANQGSEA.

The chain recombines TRBV20-1 with TRBJ2-7; TRBD2 might be the D (6 bases). The V gene lost 0 bases and the J gene lost 6 bases, with 18 bases spanning the gap. Germline CDR1 reads DFQATT; CDR2 reads SNEGSKA (reference sequence). CDR3 length: 15 residues. The CDR3 spells CSARDRLRGSSEQYF. Here the CDR3 DNA reads TGCAGTGCTAGAGATCGATTGCGGGGAAGTTCCGAGCAGTACTTC.

Comments on this clonotype: The junction does not match germline at one end; this may be a read error. The V gene is TRBV28, the J gene TRBJ2-3, with D unclear. Germline V gives CDR1 MDHEN, CDR2 SYDVKM. CDR3 size: 15 residues. As DNA, the CDR3 is TGTGCCGGCAGTTTATCGGGCTCTGGTCTAGATACGCAGTATTTT. It encodes CAGSLSGSGLDTQYF.

This clonotype was recorded a few times. The chain is built from TRBV24-1 and TRBJ1-5; D not certain. This CDR3 comprises 14 residues. Trimming took off 9 bases at V and 1 base at J, with 12 bases between the two ends. Germline V gives CDR1 KGHDR, CDR2 SFDVKD. This CDR3 is CATSVGESNQPQHF. CDR3 in DNA: TGTGCCACCTCAGTGGGCGAAAGCAATCAGCCCCAGCATTTT.

Only a few counts were recorded for this clonotype. This chain joins TRBV3-1 and TRBJ2-1; 8 bases match TRBD1. The CDR3 has 17 amino acids. The V segment lost 5 bases and the J segment 1 base; nucleotides outside the gene matches: 10. Looked up from germline, CDR1 is LGHDT and CDR2 is YNNKEL (reference sequence). CDR3 in amino acids: CASSTRTGSISYNEQFF. The CDR3 DNA reads as TGTGCCAGCAGCACCCGGACAGGGTCGATTTCCTACAATGAGCAGTTCTTC.

There are a few counts of this clonotype. This chain joins TRBV20-1 and TRBJ2-7, with D possibly being TRBD1 or TRBD2 (7 bases each). Trimming removed 3 bases from V and 3 bases from J, with 18 bases in between. Per the germline V gene, CDR1 is DFQATT and CDR2 is SNEGSKA (reference sequence). The CDR3 runs to 15 residues. The CDR3 here is CSARSPGRGHYEQYF. CDR3 coding DNA: TGCAGTGCTAGGTCCCCGGGGAGGGGGCACTACGAGCAGTACTTC.

The rearrangement uses TRBV20-1 and TRBJ1-5; unclear D gene. This CDR3 is built from 12 residues. V lost 7 bases and J 1 base, leaving 8 bases between the germline ends. CDR1 and CDR2 from the germline V gene are DFQATT and SNEGSKA (reference sequence). The CDR3 reads CSGSTSNQPQHF. As DNA, the CDR3 is TGCAGTGGGTCAACAAGCAATCAGCCCCAGCATTTT.

This clonotype was recorded a few times. The chain couples TRBV30 to TRBJ1-4; unclear D gene. V was cut by 3 bases and J by 8 bases, with 13 bases left in between. Germline CDR1 reads GTSNPN; CDR2 reads SVGIG (reference sequence). CDR3 length equals 13 residues. This chain's CDR3 is CAWRGLRSEKLFF. The CDR3 DNA reads TGTGCCTGGAGAGGACTACGGAGCGAAAAACTGTTTTTT.

This clonotype was seen more than once but under ten times. V gene TRBV10-3 combines with J gene TRBJ2-5, with a tentative D call TRBD1 (6 bases). Germline V CDR1 and CDR2: ENHRY, SYGVKD. The V and J ends lost 4 bases and 1 base respectively, with 10 bases between them. The CDR3 has 14 residues. The CDR3 is CAISGTVAQETQYF. The CDR3 region has the DNA TGTGCCATCAGTGGGACAGTCGCCCAAGAGACCCAGTACTTC.

This clonotype was picked up a small number of times. CDR3 DNA sequence: TGCAGTGCTTCTCGACAGGGAGGGTTTAGCGGGGAGCTGTTTTTT. Protein sequence: CSASRQGGFSGELFF. The V call is TRBV20-1, the J call TRBJ2-2, with D perhaps TRBD1 or TRBD2 (7 bases each). V dropped 5 bases and J dropped 7 bases, with 20 bases sitting between them. The length of the CDR3 is 15 residues. Germline-derived CDR1 and CDR2 are DFQATT and SNEGSKA (reference sequence).